This T cell receptor beta chain was captured by sequencing in a study of cytomegalovirus exposure and HLA in healthy donors. PCR primers comprised 60 Vbeta and 13 Jbeta primers. The protocol was immunoSEQ multiplex PCR, while the TCRdb copy is restricted to in-frame clones and leaves out a portion. Among roughly 45,000 clones listed, roughly half were seen once. Per germline, CDR1 MNHEY and CDR2 SVGAGI. There are 16 residues in the CDR3. V gave up 0 bases and J gave up 3 bases, with 14 bases separating them. Sequencing was done on a sample of PBMCs. This clonotype originated in a man between 60 and 75 years old in good health and CMV-seronegative. The V call is TRBV6-5, the J call TRBJ1-1; D is perhaps TRBD1 (5 bases). CDR3 sequence reads: CASSYSQGLSYTEAFF. CDR3 in DNA: TGTGCCAGCAGTTACTCCCAGGGTTTGTCTTACACTGAAGCTTTCTTT.